These 16 T cell receptor beta chains were sequenced from one sample in a study of blood T cell repertoires in COVID-19. Libraries were prepared by immunoSEQ multiplex PCR; TCRdb keeps only in-frame clonotypes and omits some of them. Found here are about 380,000 clones, about 88% of them singletons; the top ten hold 3%. Specimen: PBMCs or T cells enriched from blood (not recorded which). These TCRs come from a woman aged 25 to 39 who had recovered from COVID-19.

The chain uses TRBV7-8 and TRBJ2-7; 7 bases are shared with TRBD1. Trimming removed 1 base from V and 2 bases from J; junction bases left unmatched: 11. This CDR3 contains 17 residues. Germline CDR1 SGHVS, CDR2 FQNEAQ. Here the CDR3 DNA reads TGTGCCAGCAGCTTAGGGGTTCGAGGGGGCAGAGCCTACGAGCAGTACTTC. Translation gives CASSLGVRGGRAYEQYF.

This sequence joins TRBV12-5 and TRBJ2-5; 9 bases map to TRBD2. Germline V gene lookup returns CDR1 LGHNT and CDR2 FRNRAP. The CDR3 extends over 15 amino acids. V was pared by 8 bases and J by 2 bases, with 9 bases of the junction left unmatched. DNA for the CDR3: TGTGCTAGTTCGCTTGGCGGGGGGGCACAAGAGACCCAGTACTTC. Translating gives CASSLGGGAQETQYF.

This chain joins TRBV6-5 and TRBJ1-1; no clear D. With 0 bases removed from V and 1 base from J, the gap between germline ends came to 12 bases. This CDR3 spans 16 amino acids. Germline V CDR1 and CDR2: MNHEY, SVGAGI. The CDR3 region has the DNA TGTGCCAGCAGTTACTCAATATCGGTCCAGAACACTGAAGCTTTCTTT. Translation gives CASSYSISVQNTEAFF.

This chain joins TRBV7-8 and TRBJ1-4, with a tentative D call TRBD1 (6 bases). The germline CDR1 and CDR2 sequences are SGHVS and FQNEAQ. Deletions cut 2 bases from V and 5 bases from J, with 15 bases between. The CDR3 spans 16 residues. CDR3 in DNA: TGTGCCAGCAGCTTATATGGGGGCTCACGGAATGAAAAACTGTTTTTT. Translated, it gives CASSLYGGSRNEKLFF.

The count of this clone is one. The genes are TRBV3-1 (or the pseudogene TRBV3-2) and TRBJ2-5; possible D gene TRBD1, 6 bases. Germline CDR1 and CDR2: LGHDT and YNNKEL (reference sequence). Deletions cut 1 base from V and 4 bases from J, with 13 bases between. The CDR3 runs 15 residues. CDR3 coding DNA: TGTGCCAGCAGCCAAGCACAGGGTCCCGCAGAGACCCAGTACTTC. This encodes CASSQAQGPAETQYF.

This chain links TRBV3-1 (or the pseudogene TRBV3-2) with TRBJ2-7; 13 nucleotides match TRBD2. This CDR3 region has 16 residues. The junction had 10 bases not matched to a gene; V was cut back by 4 bases and J by 7 bases. The germline V gene encodes CDR1 LGHDT and CDR2 YNNKEL (reference sequence). The CDR3 region is CASSPNAGTSGTEQYF. The CDR3 nucleotides are TGTGCCAGCAGCCCGAATGCTGGGACTAGCGGGACAGAGCAGTACTTC.

The genes are TRBV27 and TRBJ2-7, with 13 nucleotides matching TRBD2. V lost 5 bases and J lost 0; bases outside the gene matches: 7. This CDR3 has 17 amino acids. Germline V gives CDR1 MNHEY, CDR2 SMNVEV (reference sequence). The chain's CDR3 is CASSVGTSGNRSYEQYF. The CDR3 DNA follows: TGTGCCAGCAGTGTCGGGACTAGCGGGAACCGCTCCTACGAGCAGTACTTC.

The chain combines TRBV27 with TRBJ1-1; 7 positions agree with TRBD1. The CDR3 runs 13 residues. In germline, CDR1 is MNHEY, CDR2 SMNVEV (reference sequence). V lost 5 bases, J lost 8 bases, and 8 bases stayed unmatched. The CDR3 sequence is CASSVGTAGEAFF. In DNA, the CDR3 is TGTGCCAGCAGTGTAGGGACAGCCGGGGAAGCTTTCTTT.

This chain uses TRBV7-8 with TRBJ2-1; 14 nucleotides match TRBD2. CDR1 SGHVS and CDR2 FQNEAQ come from the germline V gene. CDR3 length equals 21 residues. V lost 5 bases and J lost 2; bases outside the gene matches: 17. CDR3 protein: CASSPGRGTSGRGAPYNEQFF. CDR3 coding DNA: TGTGCCAGCAGCCCCGGTAGGGGGACTAGCGGGAGAGGGGCCCCCTACAATGAGCAGTTCTTC.

V is TRBV18 and J is TRBJ1-4, with D perhaps matching TRBD1 (5 bases). The CDR3 covers 13 residues. In germline, CDR1 is KGHSH, CDR2 LQKENI. Deletions cut 4 bases from V and 8 bases from J, with 11 bases between. The DNA for the CDR3 is TGTGCCAGCTCACTGGGGCATCAAGAAAAACTGTTTTTT. Translation: CASSLGHQEKLFF.

The CDR3 loop is CASSQDGAHYGYTF. CDR3 DNA sequence: TGCGCCAGCAGCCAAGATGGGGCGCACTATGGCTACACCTTC. This chain links TRBV4-1 with TRBJ1-2; tentatively, D is TRBD1 (5 bases). The CDR3 contains 14 residues. Germline V gives CDR1 MGHRA, CDR2 YSYEKL. V lost 0 bases and J lost 3, with 8 bases in between.

The chain couples TRBV23-1 to TRBJ1-2; D perhaps matches TRBD1 (5 bases). TRBV23-1 is labeled an ORF, and its function is uncertain. This CDR3 spans 14 amino acids. Between the trimmed V and J ends, which lost 2 bases and 2 bases, there was a span of 9 bases. The CDR3 loop is CASSQDRRNYGYTF. In nucleotides, the CDR3 is TGCGCCAGCAGTCAAGACAGAAGAAACTATGGCTACACCTTC.

This clone has just a few counts. This CDR3 is also generated by other DNA sequences in the sample. The rearrangement joins TRBV3-1 (or the pseudogene TRBV3-2) to TRBJ2-2; 8 bases fit TRBD2. Unmatched junction bases numbered 11, after V lost 4 bases and J lost 7 bases. This CDR3 has 16 amino acids. The germline gives CDR1 LGHDT, CDR2 YNNKEL (reference sequence). The CDR3 spells CASSPTAGGPGGELFF. CDR3 coding DNA: TGTGCCAGCAGCCCTACGGCGGGAGGACCGGGCGGGGAGCTGTTTTTT.

The V call is TRBV19, the J call TRBJ2-6; 14 bases fit TRBD2. Germline trimming cut 5 bases from V and 3 bases from J; bases unmatched to any gene: 6. Germline lookup yields CDR1 LNHDA and CDR2 SQIVND (reference sequence). The CDR3 covers 18 residues. As DNA, the CDR3 is TGTGCCAGTAGTCCAGCTGGACTAGCGGGAGGTGGGGCCAACGTCCTGACTTTC. Translating gives CASSPAGLAGGGANVLTF.

The chain recombines TRBV2 with TRBJ1-2, with D unresolved. V was cut by 5 bases and J by 8 bases, with 12 bases left in between. Germline V lookup: CDR1 SNHLY, CDR2 FYNNEI. This CDR3 contains 12 residues. The CDR3 sequence is CASSYTAEGYTF. The CDR3, as DNA: TGTGCCAGCAGTTACACCGCCGAAGGCTACACCTTC.

This clone was detected once. Other DNA sequences from this sample encode an identical CDR3 as well. Here the CDR3 reads CASSERQGSYEQYF. CDR3 bases: TGTGCCAGCAGTGAACGGCAGGGATCCTACGAGCAGTACTTC. The chain couples TRBV6-1 to TRBJ2-7, with a weak D call TRBD1 (5 bases). The germline V gene has CDR1 MNHNS and CDR2 SASEGT. The length of the CDR3 is 14 residues. The V end lost 2 bases, the J end lost 1 base, and 9 bases lay between the germline ends.